The rows below give T cell receptor beta chains drawn from one sample of a study of shared T cell receptors in the human thymus. Method: immunoSEQ multiplex PCR; TCRdb's copy keeps in-frame clones and lacks some. The repertoire holds roughly 500,000 clones, roughly 74% seen once, with 0.01% to 0.015% in the top ten. This sample also belongs to another study, concerning human thymus T cells.

Source material: thymocytes. These receptors all stem from a boy younger than two with a congenital heart defect. The CDR3 runs from the conserved cysteine through the conserved F or W. D genes are given only for firm matches. The size of a clone is reported for some rows only, either as once, few or many, or as a class for expanded clones.

d_call	clone_size	v_call	j_call	cdr3_aa	cdr3_nt
TRBD2	-	TRBV15	TRBJ2-1	CATSPHPSGEYNEQFF	TGTGCCACCAGCCCTCATCCTAGCGGGGAGTACAATGAGCAGTTCTTC
-	-	TRBV14	TRBJ1-1	CASRYRGNTEAFF	TGTGCCAGCAGATATCGCGGGAACACTGAAGCTTTCTTT
-	-	TRBV20-1	TRBJ2-1	CSSGLGNEQFF	TGCAGTAGCGGGTTGGGAAATGAGCAGTTCTTC
TRBD1	-	TRBV5-4	TRBJ2-7	CASSLRGQGEGEQYF	TGTGCCAGCAGCTTGCGCGGACAGGGAGAGGGCGAGCAGTACTTC
-	-	TRBV11-2	TRBJ2-3	CASSHIPAREGTDTQYF	TGTGCCAGCAGCCACATCCCGGCCAGGGAGGGCACAGATACGCAGTATTTT
TRBD2	-	TRBV5-6	TRBJ2-3	CASSLSTSSGGTTTDTQYF	TGTGCCAGCAGCTTAAGTACGTCTAGCGGGGGGACGACCACAGATACGCAGTATTTT
TRBD2	-	TRBV11-1	TRBJ2-7	CASSSTVAGLYF	TGTGCCAGCAGCTCCACAGTAGCGGGGCTTTACTTC
TRBD2	few	TRBV12-5	TRBJ2-7	CASGYPGGDEAGVSFEQYF	TGTGCTAGTGGTTACCCAGGAGGCGATGAGGCGGGAGTATCGTTCGAGCAGTACTTC
TRBD2	-	TRBV4-3	TRBJ2-7	CASSTWTSGSDEQYF	TGCGCCAGCAGCACATGGACTAGCGGGAGCGACGAGCAGTACTTC
-	-	TRBV4-3	TRBJ2-1	CASSQDVGTGYGGGSYNEQFF	TGCGCCAGCAGCCAAGATGTGGGGACAGGCTACGGGGGAGGGTCCTACAATGAGCAGTTCTTC
-	-	TRBV7-7	TRBJ2-3	CASSQGFKFWPPDTQYF	TGTGCCAGCAGCCAGGGGTTCAAATTTTGGCCCCCAGATACGCAGTATTTT
-	-	TRBV21-1	TRBJ2-7	CASSKGGATGAEDYEQYF	TGTGCCAGCAGCAAAGGGGGCGCGACAGGGGCGGAAGACTACGAGCAGTACTTC
-	-	TRBV6-1	TRBJ1-5	CASSGFDQPQHF	TGTGCCAGCAGCGGGTTCGATCAGCCCCAGCATTTT
-	-	TRBV19	TRBJ1-2	CASSPLQGRQWAPYGYTF	TGTGCCAGTAGCCCCCTCCAGGGCCGGCAATGGGCTCCCTATGGCTACACCTTC
-	-	TRBV5-1	TRBJ2-5	CASSLEPGRETQYF	TGCGCCAGCAGCTTGGAGCCAGGGCGAGAGACCCAGTACTTC
-	few	TRBV7-8	TRBJ1-1	CASSSPGQLLSDDTEAFF	TGTGCCAGCAGCTCCCCGGGACAACTACTTTCTGACGACACTGAAGCTTTCTTT
TRBD1	-	TRBV5-1	TRBJ2-7	CASRSEGGQGYYEQYF	TGCGCCAGCAGGTCGGAGGGGGGACAGGGTTACTACGAGCAGTACTTC
TRBD1	-	TRBV27	TRBJ1-2	CASGQGAIYGYTF	TGTGCCAGCGGACAGGGGGCAATATATGGCTACACCTTC
TRBD1	-	TRBV10-1	TRBJ1-3	CASSEFPGQGVENTIYF	TGCGCCAGCAGTGAGTTCCCCGGACAGGGTGTCGAAAACACCATATATTTT
-	few	TRBV4-3	TRBJ1-1	CASSQQGIHTEAFF	TGCGCCAGCAGCCAACAGGGAATTCACACTGAAGCTTTCTTT
-	-	TRBV12-1	TRBJ1-2	CASSFGAQETGWGYTF	TGTGCCAGCAGCTTTGGGGCACAGGAGACCGGGTGGGGCTACACCTTC
TRBD1	-	TRBV12-5	TRBJ1-5	CASRRAGTGTVDSNQPQHF	TGTGCTAGTCGGCGAGCCGGGACAGGGACTGTGGATAGCAATCAGCCCCAGCATTTT
TRBD2	-	TRBV28	TRBJ2-5	CASSLGREAHSQETQYF	TGTGCCAGCAGTTTAGGGCGGGAGGCACATTCACAAGAGACCCAGTACTTC
-	-	TRBV27	TRBJ2-5	CASSPPRAQETQYF	TGTGCCAGCAGTCCCCCCCGCGCACAAGAGACCCAGTACTTC
TRBD1	few	TRBV19	TRBJ1-2	CASRTGNYGYTF	TGTGCCAGTAGGACAGGGAACTATGGCTACACCTTC